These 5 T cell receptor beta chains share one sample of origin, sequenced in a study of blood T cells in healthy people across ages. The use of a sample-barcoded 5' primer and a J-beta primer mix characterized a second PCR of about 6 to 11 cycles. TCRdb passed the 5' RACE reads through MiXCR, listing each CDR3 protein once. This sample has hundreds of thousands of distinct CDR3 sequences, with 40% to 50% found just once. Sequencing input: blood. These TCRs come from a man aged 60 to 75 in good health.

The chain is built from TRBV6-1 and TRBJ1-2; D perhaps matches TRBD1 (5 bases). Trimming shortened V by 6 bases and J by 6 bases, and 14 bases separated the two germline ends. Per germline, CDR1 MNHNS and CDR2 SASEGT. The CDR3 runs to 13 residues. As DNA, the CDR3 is TGTGCCAGCAGGACGACAGCTCTTGATGGCTACACCTTC. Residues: CASRTTALDGYTF.

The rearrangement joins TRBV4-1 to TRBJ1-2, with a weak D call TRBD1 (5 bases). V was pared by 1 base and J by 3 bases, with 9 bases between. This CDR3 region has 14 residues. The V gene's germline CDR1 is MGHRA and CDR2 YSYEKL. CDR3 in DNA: TGCGCCAGCAGCCAAGGGGGGGAGCACTATGGCTACACCTTC. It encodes CASSQGGEHYGYTF.

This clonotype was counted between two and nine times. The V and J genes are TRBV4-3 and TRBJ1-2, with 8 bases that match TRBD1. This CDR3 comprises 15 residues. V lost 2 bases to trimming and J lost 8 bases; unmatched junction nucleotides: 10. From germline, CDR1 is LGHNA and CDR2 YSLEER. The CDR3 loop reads CASSQLGQGNWGYTF. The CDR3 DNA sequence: TGCGCCAGCAGCCAACTAGGACAGGGCAATTGGGGCTACACCTTC.

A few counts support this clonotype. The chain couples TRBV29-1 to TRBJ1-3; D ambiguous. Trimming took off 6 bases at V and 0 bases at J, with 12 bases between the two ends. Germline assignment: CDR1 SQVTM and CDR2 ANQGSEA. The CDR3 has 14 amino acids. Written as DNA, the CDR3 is TGCAGCGTGTACGACTCCACCTCTGGAAACACCATATATTTT. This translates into CSVYDSTSGNTIYF. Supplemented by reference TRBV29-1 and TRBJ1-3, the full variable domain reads SAVISQKPSRDICQRGTSLTIQCQVDSQVTMMFWYRQQPGQSLTLIATANQGSEATYESGFVIDKFPISRPNLTFSTLTVSNMSPEDSSIYLCSVYDSTSGNTIYFGEGSWLTVV.

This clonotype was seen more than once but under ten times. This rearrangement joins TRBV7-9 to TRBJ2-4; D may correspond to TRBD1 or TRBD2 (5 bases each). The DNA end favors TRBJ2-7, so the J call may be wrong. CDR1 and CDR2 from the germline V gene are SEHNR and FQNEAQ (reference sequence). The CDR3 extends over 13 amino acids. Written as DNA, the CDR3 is TGTGCCAGCAGCCTAAGGGGAGAAGACGAGCAGTACTTC. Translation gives CASSLRGEDEQYF.